The 26 T cell receptor beta chains presented below share a single source sample, sequenced in a study of early T cells in non-severe SARS-CoV-2 infection. Each CDR3 protein gets one entry after TCRdb re-called the 5' RACE reads with MiXCR. The sample has 30,000 to 40,000 distinct CDR3 sequences; approximately 6% are singletons. The sample in question was whole blood, obtained at baseline. These receptors were obtained from an adult who was a healthcare worker with PCR-confirmed SARS-CoV-2 infection or an uninfected control (not recorded which).

There are many counts of this clonotype. The genes are TRBV18 and TRBJ2-7; D gene ambiguous. Germline assignment: CDR1 KGHSH and CDR2 LQKENI. Deletions cut 3 bases from V and 0 bases from J, with 3 bases between. The CDR3 is 12 amino acids. This CDR3 is CASSPHSYEQYF. The CDR3 DNA reads TGTGCCAGCTCACCCCACTCCTACGAGCAGTACTTC. Combining the CDR3 with reference TRBV18 and TRBJ2-7 gives the whole variable domain NAGVMQNPRHLVRRRGQEARLRCSPMKGHSHVYWYRQLPEEGLKFMVYLQKENIIDESGMPKERFSAEFPKEGPSILRIQQVVRGDSAAYFCASSPHSYEQYFGPGTRLTVT.

In this sample, this clonotype turned up many times. The chain carries TRBV7-8 and TRBJ1-1; D unresolved. CDR1 and CDR2 from the germline V gene are SGHVS and FQNEAQ. V shed 5 bases and J shed 1 base, with 11 bases lying between them. The CDR3 consists of 14 residues. CDR3 sequence: CASSHMNPNTEAFF. CDR3 sequence (DNA): TGTGCCAGCAGCCACATGAACCCGAACACTGAAGCTTTCTTT. Using reference TRBV7-8 and TRBJ1-1 for the parts outside the CDR3, the full variable domain is GAGVSQSPRYKVAKRGQDVALRCDPISGHVSLFWYQQALGQGPEFLTYFQNEAQLDKSGLPSDRFFAERPEGSVSTLKIQRTQQEDSAVYLCASSHMNPNTEAFFGQGTRLTVV.

This clonotype was detected a few times. The chain joins TRBV2 to TRBJ2-2, with D uncertain. The V gene lost 6 bases and the J gene lost 4 bases, with 6 bases spanning the gap. The CDR3 length is 12 residues. Germline CDR1 reads SNHLY; CDR2 reads FYNNEI. CDR3 coding DNA: TGTGCCAGCAGCCGACTCACCGGGGAGCTGTTTTTT. It codes for CASSRLTGELFF.

Many counts were recorded for this clonotype. The chain is built from TRBV15 and TRBJ2-4; maybe TRBD2 (5 bases). Germline CDR1 LNHNV, CDR2 YYDKDF (reference sequence). The CDR3 sequence is 15 residues long. Between the trimmed V and J ends, which lost 5 bases and 7 bases, there was a span of 18 bases. The chain's CDR3 is CATSDYSPGKNIQYF. The CDR3 DNA reads as TGTGCCACCAGCGACTATAGCCCGGGGAAGAACATTCAGTACTTC.

This clonotype appeared many times. The V and J genes are TRBV29-1 and TRBJ2-1; D is ambiguous. Germline CDR1 and CDR2: SQVTM and ANQGSEA. The length of the CDR3 is 15 residues. V shed 4 bases and J shed 1 base, with 14 bases lying between them. CDR3 coding DNA: TGCAGCGTTGGTTTTGGTTGGCCGTCCTACAATGAGCAGTTCTTC. Residues: CSVGFGWPSYNEQFF.

The sample holds a few counts of this clonotype. This sequence joins TRBV20-1 and TRBJ2-3, with D hard to call. V was shortened by 6 bases and J by 2 bases, with 15 bases between the two germline ends. The CDR3 length is 14 residues. Germline CDR1 is DFQATT and CDR2 is SNEGSKA (reference sequence). CDR3 bases: TGCAGTGCCCAAGACTTGGCGCCCACAGATACGCAGTATTTT. It is translated as CSAQDLAPTDTQYF.

The V and J genes are TRBV20-1 and TRBJ1-2, with D possibly TRBD1 on 6 matching bases. The CDR3 is 14 residues long. Between the trimmed V and J ends, which lost 2 bases and 3 bases, there was a span of 13 bases. Germline values: CDR1 DFQATT, CDR2 SNEGSKA (reference sequence). For the CDR3, the DNA is TGCAGTGCTAGAAGGAGACAGGCGCACTATGGCTACACCTTC. It specifies CSARRRQAHYGYTF.

This clonotype was picked up one time. With a much larger clone just one base away, this may be a read error. The chain couples TRBV20-1 to TRBJ2-2, with 8 positions matching TRBD2. Germline CDR1 is DFQATT and CDR2 is SNEGSKA (reference sequence). The length of the CDR3 is 15 residues. The CDR3 region is CSARLRGSGAGELLF. As DNA, the CDR3 is TGCAGCGCCCGACTTAGGGGTAGCGGGGCCGGGGAGCTGCTTTTT.

This clonotype was seen many times. V usage is TRBV3-1 and J usage is TRBJ2-7; D might be TRBD2 (5 bases). The ends were cut back, 1 base at V and 1 base at J, with 11 bases in the middle. The germline V gene encodes CDR1 LGHDT and CDR2 YNNKEL (reference sequence). The CDR3 totals 15 residues. CDR3 nucleotide sequence: TGTGCCAGCAGCCAAGGTCCGGGAACTTCCTACGAGCAGTACTTC. This encodes CASSQGPGTSYEQYF.

The table lists this clonotype with many counts. CDR3: CASSWSGGSTDTQYF. In DNA, the CDR3 is TGTGCCAGCAGCTGGAGCGGGGGTAGCACAGATACGCAGTATTTT. The chain couples TRBV11-3 to TRBJ2-3; TRBD2 aligns across 8 bases. V was pared by 4 bases and J by 0 bases, with 3 bases of the junction left unmatched. This CDR3 contains 15 residues. Looked up from germline, CDR1 is SGHNT and CDR2 is YENEEA.

This clonotype showed up many times. This chain uses TRBV20-1 with TRBJ1-1; D not resolved. Trimming removed 6 bases from V and 0 bases from J, with 14 bases in between. Germline V gives CDR1 DFQATT, CDR2 SNEGSKA (reference sequence). The CDR3 is 14 amino acids. The CDR3 spells CSAVRTLMNTEAFF. The CDR3 DNA follows: TGCAGTGCGGTCCGCACTCTCATGAACACTGAAGCTTTCTTT.

This clonotype showed up many times. J is TRBJ2-1 and V is TRBV6-6; TRBD2 might be the D (6 bases). V shed 5 bases and J shed 6 bases, with 11 bases lying between them. The CDR3 sequence is 13 residues long. Germline-derived CDR1 and CDR2 are MNHNY and SVGAGI (reference sequence). CDR3 protein: CASSKTSINEQFF. The CDR3 DNA reads TGTGCCAGCAGTAAGACTAGTATCAATGAGCAGTTCTTC.

This clonotype has at least ten counts. The chain couples TRBV11-2 to TRBJ2-5; the D gene is possibly TRBD1 (6 bases). CDR1 SGHAT and CDR2 FQNNGV come from the germline V gene. Between the trimmed V and J ends, which lost 2 bases and 1 base, there was a span of 17 bases. This CDR3 spans 17 amino acids. The CDR3 nucleotides are TGTGCCAGCAGCTTATGGGCGGGCGTGGGGGCCCAAGAGACCCAGTACTTC. It is translated as CASSLWAGVGAQETQYF.

The sample holds many counts of this clonotype. The J gene is TRBJ2-7, the V gene TRBV11-2, with 9 bases aligning to TRBD2. Per the germline V gene, CDR1 is SGHAT and CDR2 is FQNNGV. With 5 bases clipped from V and 4 bases from J, the junction kept 3 bases outside the gene matches. The CDR3 length is 13 residues. CDR3 sequence (DNA): TGTGCCAGCAGCCCCGGACTAGCGTACGAGCAGTACTTC. This gives the protein CASSPGLAYEQYF.

By sample share, this clonotype is medium-sized (0.01 to 0.1%). The V gene is TRBV11-1, the J gene TRBJ2-5; D unclear. The CDR3 runs to 12 residues. Trimming shortened V by 3 bases and J by 0 bases, and 2 bases separated the two germline ends. Germline V CDR1 and CDR2: SGHAT, FQDESV (reference sequence). Here the CDR3 DNA reads TGTGCCAGCAGCTTCCACCAAGAGACCCAGTACTTC. Translated: CASSFHQETQYF. The variable domain in full, with the rest retrieved from reference TRBV11-1 and TRBJ2-5, is EAEVAQSPRYKITEKSQAVAFWCDPISGHATLYWYRQILGQGPELLVQFQDESVVDDSQLPKDRFSAERLKGVDSTLKIQPAELGDSAMYLCASSFHQETQYFGPGTRLLVL.

In this sample, this clonotype turned up many times. The chain has TRBV12-3 or TRBV12-4 and TRBJ1-1; D call uncertain. This CDR3 region has 13 residues. V shed 1 base and J shed 3 bases, with 6 bases lying between them. CDR3 in amino acids: CASSLGVYTEAFF. Written as DNA, the CDR3 is TGTGCCAGCAGTTTAGGAGTTTACACTGAAGCTTTCTTT.

This clonotype has at least ten counts. CDR3 protein: CASSRIYKEYEQYF. The CDR3 region has the DNA TGTGCCAGCAGCCGCATATATAAGGAATACGAGCAGTACTTC. This rearrangement joins TRBV6-5 to TRBJ2-7; unclear D gene. CDR1 and CDR2 from the germline V gene are MNHEY and SVGAGI. The CDR3 runs to 14 residues. V was cut by 6 bases and J by 4 bases, with 16 bases left in between.

This clonotype came up many times. The chain combines TRBV20-1 with TRBJ1-4; the D is unclear. The V end was cut by 5 bases, the J end by 8 bases, with 6 bases between. This CDR3 has 10 residues. The germline V gene has CDR1 DFQATT and CDR2 SNEGSKA (reference sequence). CDR3 DNA: TGCAGTGCTGTGCGCGAAAAACTGTTTTTT. This translates into CSAVREKLFF.

This clonotype was seen at least ten times. This chain connects TRBV3-1 to TRBJ1-4, with D possibly being TRBD1 (5 bases). Germline loops: CDR1 LGHDT, CDR2 YNNKEL (reference sequence). V lost 6 bases to trimming and J lost 5 bases, with 10 bases between them. This CDR3 spans 13 amino acids. CDR3 nucleotides: TGTGCCAGCAGACGGACAAGGAATGAAAAACTGTTTTTT. Translation gives CASRRTRNEKLFF.

This clonotype was detected many times. J is TRBJ2-3 and V is TRBV5-6; unclear D gene. CDR3 length: 15 amino acids. Germline V CDR1 and CDR2: SGHDT, YYEEEE. V was shortened by 2 bases and J by 2 bases, with 12 bases between the two germline ends. The CDR3 loop reads CASSLVGSPTDTQYF. The CDR3 nucleotides are TGTGCCAGCAGCTTAGTTGGCTCTCCCACAGATACGCAGTATTTT.

This clonotype was seen repeatedly, ten times or more. J is TRBJ1-4 and V is TRBV19; D unclear. The CDR3 has 14 residues. Trimming cost V 6 bases and J 8 bases, with 16 bases left between them. Germline assignment: CDR1 LNHDA and CDR2 SQIVND (reference sequence). The CDR3, as DNA: TGTGCCAGTAGGGACCGAACCTTTGAGGAAAAACTGTTTTTT. This translates into CASRDRTFEEKLFF.

V gene TRBV12-3 or TRBV12-4 combines with J gene TRBJ2-3, with 10 bases that match TRBD2. The CDR3 runs to 15 residues. The ends lost 5 bases at V and 2 bases at J; junction bases unmatched: 4. CDR3 region: CASSQAGGFTDTQYF. In nucleotides, the CDR3 is TGTGCCAGCAGTCAAGCGGGAGGGTTCACAGATACGCAGTATTTT.

This clonotype was observed at least ten times. The chain has TRBV5-1 and TRBJ2-7; D not certain. The length of the CDR3 is 15 residues. Germline V gene data show CDR1 as SGHRS and CDR2 as YFSETQ. Trimming pared 0 bases from V and 2 bases from J, leaving 12 bases between. The CDR3 region has the DNA TGCGCCAGCAGCTTGGAAATGGGGATGCCCTACGAGCAGTACTTC. Encoded protein: CASSLEMGMPYEQYF.

There are many counts of this clonotype. The gene calls are TRBV2 and TRBJ1-2, with a tentative D call TRBD1 (6 bases). The germline gives CDR1 SNHLY, CDR2 FYNNEI. CDR3 length equals 12 residues. Trimming took 6 bases from V and 14 from J, leaving 19 bases between them. This CDR3 reads CASRSLGGRRTF. For the CDR3, the DNA is TGTGCCAGCAGGTCCTTGGGGGGCCGGAGGACCTTC.

This clonotype was seen ten or more times. The CDR3 sequence is CASSPDSAGTVGEKLFF. CDR3 bases: TGCGCCAGCAGCCCCGATTCCGCCGGGACAGTTGGTGAAAAACTGTTTTTT. The chain uses TRBV4-3 and TRBJ1-4; 7 bases match TRBD1. V lost 4 bases to trimming and J lost 7 bases; unmatched junction nucleotides: 15. Germline V gives CDR1 LGHNA, CDR2 YSLEER. The CDR3 loop spans 17 amino acids.

As for this clonotype: This may be a read error: a much more frequent sequence differs by one nucleotide. The V call is TRBV29-1, the J call TRBJ2-5, with D perhaps matching TRBD1 (6 bases). The V and J ends lost 5 bases and 8 bases respectively, with 15 bases between them. CDR1 and CDR2 from the germline V gene are SQVTM and ANQGSEA. The CDR3 length is 12 residues. CDR3 in DNA: TGCAGCGTTCCGGACAGCGGAGATACCCAGTACTTC. It encodes CSVPDSGDTQYF.